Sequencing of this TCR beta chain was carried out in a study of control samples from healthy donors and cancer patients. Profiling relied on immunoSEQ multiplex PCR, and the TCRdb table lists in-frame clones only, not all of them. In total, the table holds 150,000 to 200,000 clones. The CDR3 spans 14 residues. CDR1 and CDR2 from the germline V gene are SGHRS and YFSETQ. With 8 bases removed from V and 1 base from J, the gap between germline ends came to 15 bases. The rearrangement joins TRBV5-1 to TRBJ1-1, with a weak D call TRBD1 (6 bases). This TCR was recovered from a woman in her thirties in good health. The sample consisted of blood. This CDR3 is CASLAGVTNTEAFF. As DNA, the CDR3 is TGCGCCAGTCTCGCAGGGGTAACGAACACTGAAGCTTTCTTT. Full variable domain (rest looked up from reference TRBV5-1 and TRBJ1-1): KAGVTQTPRYLIKTRGQQVTLSCSPISGHRSVSWYQQTPGQGLQFLFEYFSETQRNKGNFPGRFSGRQFSNSRSEMNVSTLELGDSALYLCASLAGVTNTEAFFGQGTRLTVV.